The rows below give T cell receptor beta chains drawn from one sample of a study of blood T cells in healthy people across ages. TCRdb fed the 5' RACE reads into MiXCR, producing one record per CDR3 protein. Among 450,000 to 700,000 distinct CDR3 sequences listed, 25% to 30% were seen once. The material sequenced was blood. The receptors were gathered from an older woman in good health. The CDR3 runs from the conserved cysteine through the conserved F or W. Fields, in order: J gene, clone size, V gene, D gene, CDR3 DNA, CDR3 protein. The D gene is left open where the match is weak. Rows give clone size only sometimes, using once, few, many, or a class for an expanded clone.

J gene: TRBJ2-2; clone size: NA; V gene: TRBV2; D gene: TRBD2; CDR3 DNA: TGTGCCAGCAGCAAACTAGCGGGGGAAGACACCGGGGAGCTGTTTTTT; CDR3 protein: CASSKLAGEDTGELFF
J gene: TRBJ2-3; clone size: NA; V gene: TRBV5-1; D gene: NA; CDR3 DNA: TGCGCCAGCAGTTTAGATCCAGGGCGGACGCAGTATTTT; CDR3 protein: CASSLDPGRTQYF
J gene: TRBJ1-5; clone size: NA; V gene: TRBV12-3/TRBV12-4; D gene: NA; CDR3 DNA: TGTGCCAGCAGTTGGGCCGACAGTTCAGGTCAGCCCCAGCATTTT; CDR3 protein: CASSWADSSGQPQHF
J gene: TRBJ2-4; clone size: NA; V gene: TRBV20-1; D gene: NA; CDR3 DNA: TGCAGTGCTAGAGCATCAGCCAAAAACATTCAGTACTTC; CDR3 protein: CSARASAKNIQYF
J gene: TRBJ1-2; clone size: many; V gene: TRBV28; D gene: NA; CDR3 DNA: TGTGCCAGCAGTTTAGAGGGGAGTCCCCGCTATGGCTACACCTTC; CDR3 protein: CASSLEGSPRYGYTF
J gene: TRBJ2-4; clone size: NA; V gene: TRBV20-1; D gene: TRBD2; CDR3 DNA: TGCAGTGCTAGAGCGGAACGGGGGGGAGGGAACATTCAGTACTTC; CDR3 protein: CSARAERGGGNIQYF
J gene: TRBJ2-1; clone size: NA; V gene: TRBV7-6; D gene: NA; CDR3 DNA: TGTGCCAGCAGCTTAGGGGCCCAGGTCCGATACAATGAGCAGTTCTTC; CDR3 protein: CASSLGAQVRYNEQFF
J gene: TRBJ2-1; clone size: few; V gene: TRBV6-2/TRBV6-3; D gene: NA; CDR3 DNA: TGTGCCAGCAGTTACTCCTCCAGCGATGAGCAGTTCTTC; CDR3 protein: CASSYSSSDEQFF
J gene: TRBJ1-5; clone size: few; V gene: TRBV6-5; D gene: TRBD1; CDR3 DNA: TGTGCCAGCAGATCACAGGGGCCGAGCAATCAGCCCCAGCATTTT; CDR3 protein: CASRSQGPSNQPQHF
J gene: TRBJ2-7; clone size: few; V gene: TRBV19; D gene: TRBD2; CDR3 DNA: TGTGCCAGTAGTAGTGGTCTTGGACTAGCGGACGAGCAGTACTTC; CDR3 protein: CASSSGLGLADEQYF
J gene: TRBJ1-3; clone size: many; V gene: TRBV7-2; D gene: NA; CDR3 DNA: TGTGCCAGCAGCTTAGGGGGAAACACCATATATTTT; CDR3 protein: CASSLGGNTIYF
J gene: TRBJ2-5; clone size: NA; V gene: TRBV3-1; D gene: TRBD2; CDR3 DNA: TGTGCCAGCAGCCAGCGGGGGAGAACGGCCCAGTACTTC; CDR3 protein: CASSQRGRTAQYF
J gene: TRBJ2-3; clone size: few; V gene: TRBV20-1; D gene: TRBD2; CDR3 DNA: TGCAGTGCTAGAGATCCAAGCGGGGGGGCATTTGATACGCAGTATTTT; CDR3 protein: CSARDPSGGAFDTQYF